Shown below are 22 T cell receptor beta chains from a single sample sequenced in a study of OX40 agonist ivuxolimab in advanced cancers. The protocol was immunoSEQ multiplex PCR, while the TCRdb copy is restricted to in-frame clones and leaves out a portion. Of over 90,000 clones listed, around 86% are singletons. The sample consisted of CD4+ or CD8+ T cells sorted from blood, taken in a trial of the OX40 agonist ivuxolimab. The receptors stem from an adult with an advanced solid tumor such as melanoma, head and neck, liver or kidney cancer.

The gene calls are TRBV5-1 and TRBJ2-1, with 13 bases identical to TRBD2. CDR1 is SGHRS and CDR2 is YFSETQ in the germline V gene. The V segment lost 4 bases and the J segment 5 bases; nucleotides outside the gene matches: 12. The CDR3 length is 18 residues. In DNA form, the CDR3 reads TGCGCCAGCAGCAACAGTTTAGCGGGGACTAGCGGGAACAATGAGCAGTTCTTC. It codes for CASSNSLAGTSGNNEQFF.

The CDR3 loop is CASSLVGDRAKNIQYF. CDR3 coding DNA: TGTGCCAGCAGCTTGGTGGGGGACAGGGCCAAAAACATTCAGTACTTC. The V gene is TRBV5-6, the J gene TRBJ2-4, with 8 bases that match TRBD1. The CDR3 is 16 residues long. Germline V CDR1 and CDR2: SGHDT, YYEEEE. Unmatched junction bases numbered 3, after V lost 0 bases and J lost 1 base.

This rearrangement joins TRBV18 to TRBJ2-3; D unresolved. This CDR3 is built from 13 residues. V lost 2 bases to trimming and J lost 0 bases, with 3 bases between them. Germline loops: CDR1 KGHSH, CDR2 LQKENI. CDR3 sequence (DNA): TGTGCCAGCTCACCAGGGAGCACAGATACGCAGTATTTT. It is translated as CASSPGSTDTQYF. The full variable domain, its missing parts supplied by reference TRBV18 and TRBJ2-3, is NAGVMQNPRHLVRRRGQEARLRCSPMKGHSHVYWYRQLPEEGLKFMVYLQKENIIDESGMPKERFSAEFPKEGPSILRIQQVVRGDSAAYFCASSPGSTDTQYFGPGTRLTVL.

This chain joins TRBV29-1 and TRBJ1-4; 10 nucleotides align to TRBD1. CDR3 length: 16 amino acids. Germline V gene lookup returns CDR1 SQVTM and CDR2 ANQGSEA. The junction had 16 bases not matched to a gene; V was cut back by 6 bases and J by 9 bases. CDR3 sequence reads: CSVSLGQGIGGKKLFF. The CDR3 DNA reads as TGCAGCGTGTCCCTGGGACAGGGGATCGGTGGGAAAAAACTGTTTTTT.

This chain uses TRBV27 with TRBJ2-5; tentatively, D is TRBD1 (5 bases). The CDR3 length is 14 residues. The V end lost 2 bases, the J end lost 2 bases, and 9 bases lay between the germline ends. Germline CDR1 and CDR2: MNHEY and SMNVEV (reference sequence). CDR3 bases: TGTGCCAGCAGTTTAACGACAGCACAAGAGACCCAGTACTTC. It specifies CASSLTTAQETQYF.

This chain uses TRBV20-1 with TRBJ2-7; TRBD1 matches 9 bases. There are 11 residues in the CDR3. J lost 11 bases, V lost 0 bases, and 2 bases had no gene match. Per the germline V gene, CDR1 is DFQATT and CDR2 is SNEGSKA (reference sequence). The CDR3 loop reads CSARDGDREYF. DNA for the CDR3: TGCAGTGCTAGAGATGGGGACAGGGAGTACTTC.

For the CDR3, the DNA is TGTGCCAGCAGTTTAAAGGAACTAGCTCCGAGGGGAGAGACCCAGTACTTC. Translation gives CASSLKELAPRGETQYF. The V call is TRBV28, the J call TRBJ2-5; the D gene is possibly TRBD2 (6 bases). Germline V lookup: CDR1 MDHEN, CDR2 SYDVKM. With 2 bases removed from V and 4 bases from J, the gap between germline ends came to 20 bases. This CDR3 is built from 17 residues.

The CDR3 sequence is CASSFYGQGETQYF. The CDR3 region has the DNA TGTGCCAGCAGCTTTTACGGACAGGGGGAGACCCAGTACTTC. The rearrangement uses TRBV7-9 and TRBJ2-5; TRBD1 matches at 9 bases. Germline values: CDR1 SEHNR, CDR2 FQNEAQ (reference sequence). The CDR3 is 14 residues long. V lost 3 bases to trimming and J lost 5 bases; unmatched junction nucleotides: 4.

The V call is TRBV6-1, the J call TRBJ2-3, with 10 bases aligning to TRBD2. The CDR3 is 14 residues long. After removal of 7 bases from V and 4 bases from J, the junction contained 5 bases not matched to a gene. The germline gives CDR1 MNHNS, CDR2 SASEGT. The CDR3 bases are TGTGCCAGCACCGCTAGCGGGGGTTCAGATACGCAGTATTTT. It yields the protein CASTASGGSDTQYF.

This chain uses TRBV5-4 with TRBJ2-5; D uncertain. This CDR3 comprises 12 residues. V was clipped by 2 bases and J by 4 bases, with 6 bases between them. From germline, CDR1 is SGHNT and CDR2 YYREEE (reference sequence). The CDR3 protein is CASSFSGETQYF. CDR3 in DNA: TGTGCCAGCAGCTTTTCCGGAGAGACCCAGTACTTC.

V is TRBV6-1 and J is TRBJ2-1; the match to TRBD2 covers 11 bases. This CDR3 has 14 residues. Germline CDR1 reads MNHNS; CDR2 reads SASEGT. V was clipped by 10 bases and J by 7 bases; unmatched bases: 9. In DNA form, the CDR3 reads TGTGCCACCATAGCGGGAGGGCCTAAGAATGAGCAGTTCTTC. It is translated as CATIAGGPKNEQFF.

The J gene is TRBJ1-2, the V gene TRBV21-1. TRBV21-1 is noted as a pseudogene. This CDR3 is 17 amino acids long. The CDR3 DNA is TGTGCCATCACAGTACTCCTGAGGGGAGGGTTAAGGTATGGCTACACCTTC. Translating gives CAITVLLRGGLRYGYTF.

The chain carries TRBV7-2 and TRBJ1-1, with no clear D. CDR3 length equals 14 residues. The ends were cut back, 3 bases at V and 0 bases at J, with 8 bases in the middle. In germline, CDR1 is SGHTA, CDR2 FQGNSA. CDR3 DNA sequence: TGTGCCAGCAGCTTGGTTGAGATGAACACTGAAGCTTTCTTT. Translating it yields CASSLVEMNTEAFF.

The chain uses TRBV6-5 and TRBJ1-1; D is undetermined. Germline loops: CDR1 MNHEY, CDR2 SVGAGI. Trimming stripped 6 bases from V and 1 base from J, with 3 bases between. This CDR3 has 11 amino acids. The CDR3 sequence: CASSKNTEAFF. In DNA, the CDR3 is TGTGCCAGCAGCAAGAACACTGAAGCTTTCTTT.

CDR3 residues: CASSLGREQYF. In nucleotides, the CDR3 is TGTGCCAGCAGCTTGGGTCGAGAGCAGTACTTC. The chain combines TRBV5-6 with TRBJ2-7; D uncertain. This CDR3 is 11 amino acids long. The V gene lost 0 bases and the J gene lost 7 bases, with 5 bases spanning the gap. Germline lookup yields CDR1 SGHDT and CDR2 YYEEEE.

The CDR3 sequence: CASSKGGQGIQETQYF. The CDR3 region has the DNA TGTGCCAGCAGCAAAGGCGGGCAGGGGATCCAAGAGACCCAGTACTTC. The chain couples TRBV21-1 to TRBJ2-5; the table's TRBD1 call for D was not verified on the DNA. TRBV21-1 is an annotated pseudogene. The CDR3 sequence is 16 residues long.

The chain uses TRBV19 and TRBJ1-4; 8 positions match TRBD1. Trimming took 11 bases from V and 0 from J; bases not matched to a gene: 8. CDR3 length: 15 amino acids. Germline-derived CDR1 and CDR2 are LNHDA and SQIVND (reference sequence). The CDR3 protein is CAGRDRSATNEKLFF. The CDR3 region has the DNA TGTGCCGGAAGGGACAGGTCTGCAACTAATGAAAAACTGTTTTTT.

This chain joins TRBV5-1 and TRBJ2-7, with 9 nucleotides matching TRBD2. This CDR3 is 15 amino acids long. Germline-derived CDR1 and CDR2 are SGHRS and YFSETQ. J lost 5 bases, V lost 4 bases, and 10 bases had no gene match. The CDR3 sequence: CASSPLAGDPDEQYF. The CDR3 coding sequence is TGCGCCAGCAGCCCGTTAGCGGGAGATCCTGACGAGCAGTACTTC.

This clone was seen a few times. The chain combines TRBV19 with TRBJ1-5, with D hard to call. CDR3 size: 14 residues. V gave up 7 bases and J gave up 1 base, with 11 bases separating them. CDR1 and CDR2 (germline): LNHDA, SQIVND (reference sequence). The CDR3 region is CASNKMGSNQPQHF. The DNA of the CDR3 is TGTGCCAGTAATAAGATGGGGAGCAATCAGCCCCAGCATTTT.

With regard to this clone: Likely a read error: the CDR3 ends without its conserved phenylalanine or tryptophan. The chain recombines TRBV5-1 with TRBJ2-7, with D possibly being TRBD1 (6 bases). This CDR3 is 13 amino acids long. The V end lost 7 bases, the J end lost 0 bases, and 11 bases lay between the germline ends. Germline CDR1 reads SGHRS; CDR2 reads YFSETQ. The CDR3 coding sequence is TGCGCCAGCCGACGGGACAACTCCTACGAGCAGTACCTC. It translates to CASRRDNSYEQYL.

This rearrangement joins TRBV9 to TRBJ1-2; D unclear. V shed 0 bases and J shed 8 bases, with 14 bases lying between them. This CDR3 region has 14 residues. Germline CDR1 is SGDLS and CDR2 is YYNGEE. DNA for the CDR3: TGTGCCAGCAGCGTAGTTCCGGGATCAATGGGCTACACCTTC. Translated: CASSVVPGSMGYTF.

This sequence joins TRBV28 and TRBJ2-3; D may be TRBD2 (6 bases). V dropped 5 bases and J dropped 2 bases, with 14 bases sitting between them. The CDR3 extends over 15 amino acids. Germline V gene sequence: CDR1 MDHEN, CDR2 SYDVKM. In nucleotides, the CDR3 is TGTGCCAGCAGTACCGGACTACTTTTCACAGATACGCAGTATTTT. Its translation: CASSTGLLFTDTQYF.